The entry below gives a single T cell receptor (beta chain) sequence along with its context. Its target is not known. The entry originates in a study of OX40 agonist ivuxolimab in advanced cancers. As for the study in general: Earlier treatment with anti-PD-1, anti-PD-L1 or anti-CTLA-4 was permitted, and less than 50% had received some.

Findings and caveats of the study: CD4+ and CD8+ blood T cells expanded clonally by week 6 at 0.1 to 3.0 mg/kg. The study found among the lowest clonal expansion in partial responders at 0.1-3.0 mg/kg. CD8+ T cells averaged more expanded clones than CD4+.

TCRdb's copy holds only in-frame clones and misses some; the assay was immunoSEQ multiplex PCR. Of fewer than 140,000 clones in the sample, 90% were seen once. This CDR3 is built from 13 residues. V was cut by 1 base and J by 6 bases, with 10 bases left in between. CDR1 LGHNA and CDR2 YSLEER come from the germline V gene. The input for sequencing was CD4+ or CD8+ T cells sorted from blood, taken in a trial of the OX40 agonist ivuxolimab. The receptor comes from an adult with an advanced solid tumor such as melanoma, head and neck, liver or kidney cancer. V gene TRBV4-3 combines with J gene TRBJ2-7; D remains unclear. The CDR3 region is CASSQVGGLEQYF. DNA of the CDR3: TGCGCCAGCAGCCAAGTCGGCGGTCTCGAGCAGTACTTC.